This TCR beta chain was captured by sequencing in a study of PD-L1 blockade in urothelial cancer. At the level of the study: Of prior chemotherapy regimens, patients had received between 0 and 3.

Time point reported: pretreatment peripheral blood. The CDR3 totals 16 residues. V was clipped by 5 bases and J by 5 bases; unmatched bases: 10. Per the germline V gene, CDR1 is SEHNR and CDR2 is FQNEAQ (reference sequence). Repertoires were generated with immunoSEQ multiplex PCR, while TCRdb's copy carries only in-frame clones and drops some. The sample holds about 52,000 clones; approximately 80% are singletons and the top ten take 1% to 1.5%. The chain has TRBV7-9 and TRBJ2-1; 9 bases fit TRBD1. Sequenced here: PBMCs, sampled around atezolizumab (anti-PD-L1) treatment. The sequence came from a man aged 50 to 60 with urothelial cancer. CDR3 sequence reads: CASSDMDRGRDNEQFF. The DNA of the CDR3 is TGTGCCAGCAGCGATATGGACAGGGGAAGGGACAATGAGCAGTTCTTC.